A single sample is the source of the 7 T cell receptor beta chains below, sequenced in a study of T cells in narcolepsy (dated by TCRdb to 2017 to 2018). The library was prepared using the immunoSEQ multiplex PCR assay. The table was pulled from immuneACCESS by TCRdb, which kept in-frame rearrangements only. Such tables lose some clones; where checked, under half of the loss comes from unresolved V genes, and the rest has no known cause. Recorded for this sample are 37,000 or so clones; about 85% of them occurred a single time. The ten largest clones add up to around 1.6% of the sample. Sequencing was done on a sample of CD45RA- memory CD4+ T cells from PBMCs. Explained via the paper, the cell subset or site label denotes: memory T cells sorted ex vivo from peripheral blood. These receptors were taken from a human donor with narcolepsy.

The chain links TRBV7-9 to TRBJ2-3, with D maybe TRBD1 (5 bases). Germline V gives CDR1 SEHNR, CDR2 FQNEAQ (reference sequence). V was shortened by 5 bases and J by 1 base, with 10 bases between the two germline ends. This CDR3 contains 14 residues. The CDR3 protein is CASSPLTGTDTQYF. The CDR3 region has the DNA TGTGCCAGCAGCCCGCTGACAGGCACAGATACGCAGTATTTT.

V gene TRBV2 combines with J gene TRBJ1-1; D is ambiguous. CDR3 size: 14 residues. Per germline, CDR1 SNHLY and CDR2 FYNNEI. V was shortened by 0 bases and J by 5 bases, with 10 bases between the two germline ends. CDR3 loop: CASSEAEFRTEAFF. In nucleotides, the CDR3 is TGTGCCAGCAGTGAAGCGGAGTTTAGAACTGAAGCTTTCTTT.

To note about this clone: An end of the junction differs from the germline gene, which may be a read error. The CDR3 DNA follows: TGCGCCAGCAGCCAAGAAGGTGGGACAGGCTCCCCAAGACTCTTC. This encodes CASSQEGGTGSPRLF. The chain is built from TRBV4-1 and TRBJ2-1; 8 bases are shared with TRBD1. The CDR3 is 15 amino acids. Germline CDR1 MGHRA, CDR2 YSYEKL.

This chain uses TRBV10-3 with TRBJ2-1; no clear D gene. V lost 5 bases and J lost 5, with 16 bases in between. CDR3 length: 15 amino acids. Germline CDR1 and CDR2: ENHRY and SYGVKD. CDR3 in amino acids: CAISPDWTGHNEQFF. CDR3 DNA sequence: TGTGCCATCAGTCCCGACTGGACGGGCCACAATGAGCAGTTCTTC.

J is TRBJ1-4 and V is TRBV19; D is perhaps TRBD1 (5 bases). The CDR3 totals 15 residues. Germline V CDR1 and CDR2: LNHDA, SQIVND (reference sequence). Between the trimmed V and J ends, which lost 7 bases and 6 bases, there was a span of 18 bases. CDR3 bases: TGTGCCAGTACCCCAGGGCAGGTCCAGTATGAAAAACTGTTTTTT. It is translated as CASTPGQVQYEKLFF.

The gene calls are TRBV4-2 and TRBJ2-4; 7 bases agree with TRBD2. This CDR3 has 17 amino acids. V lost 0 bases and J lost 2; bases outside the gene matches: 7. In germline, CDR1 is LGHNA, CDR2 YNFKEQ. The CDR3, as DNA: TGTGCCAGCAGCCAAGATAGTGGGGGGGGAACCAAAAACATTCAGTACTTC. Its protein product is CASSQDSGGGTKNIQYF.

The chain is built from TRBV5-5 and TRBJ1-5, with 9 bases fitting TRBD1. J was trimmed by 3 bases and V by 4 bases; bases with no gene match: 2. Germline V gene data show CDR1 as SGHKS and CDR2 as YYEKEE (reference sequence). This CDR3 contains 14 residues. The CDR3 spells CASSGQGNNQPQHF. In DNA, the CDR3 is TGTGCCAGCAGCGGACAGGGGAACAATCAGCCCCAGCATTTT.